Below, 21 T cell receptor beta chains from the same sample are listed, as sequenced in a study of blood T cell repertoires in COVID-19 (dated by TCRdb to 2020 to 2021). Library prep was done by the immunoSEQ multiplex PCR assay. Sourced from immuneACCESS, this table was stored by TCRdb with only in-frame sequences that have V and J called. A share of the clones is absent; for the studies checked, an unresolved V gene accounts for under half, and the remainder has no known explanation. This sample holds roughly 410,000 clones; around 87% were observed only once. The ten largest clones take up about 2.3% of the sample. Sequences were obtained from peripheral blood. The receptors were sampled from a woman in her sixties or seventies with COVID-19, enrolled during active disease.

The CDR3 is CASSLRYDNSPLHF. Written as DNA, the CDR3 is TGTGCCAGCAGCTTGCGGTACGATAATTCACCCCTCCACTTT. The chain employs TRBV5-6 and TRBJ1-6; D gene ambiguous. The length of the CDR3 is 14 residues. Per the germline V gene, CDR1 is SGHDT and CDR2 is YYEEEE. Trimming removed 1 base from V and 5 bases from J, with 7 bases in between.

CDR3 sequence reads: CARSLALLLTEAFF. CDR3 coding DNA: TGTGCCAGAAGCTTGGCCCTTCTTTTAACTGAAGCTTTCTTT. This chain joins TRBV5-3 and TRBJ1-1; D gene uncertain. TRBV5-3 is filed as an ORF, its function uncertain. Trimming stripped 0 bases from V and 5 bases from J, with 11 bases between. CDR3 length equals 14 residues.

Here the CDR3 DNA reads TGTGCCAGCAGCTGGCGGGGGGGTATGGGAGAGACCCAGTACTTC. Translating gives CASSWRGGMGETQYF. V gene TRBV11-2 combines with J gene TRBJ2-5; 9 nucleotides line up with TRBD2. Germline CDR1 and CDR2: SGHAT and FQNNGV. This CDR3 region has 15 residues. V shed 4 bases, J shed 4 bases, and the junction held 7 bases outside the gene matches.

The CDR3 spells CASSPDSNHADTQYF. For the CDR3, the DNA is TGTGCCAGCTCACCCGACTCCAACCATGCAGATACGCAGTATTTT. The V call is TRBV18, the J call TRBJ2-3; D uncertain. V dropped 3 bases and J dropped 4 bases, with 14 bases sitting between them. CDR1 is KGHSH, CDR2 LQKENI, per germline. The CDR3 totals 15 residues.

This clone was picked up one time. The chain uses TRBV30 and TRBJ1-2; maybe TRBD1 (6 bases). Germline assignment: CDR1 GTSNPN and CDR2 SVGIG (reference sequence). There are 17 residues in the CDR3. V dropped 3 bases and J dropped 0 bases, with 20 bases sitting between them. The CDR3 here is CAWRKRDTPQTNYGYTF. For the CDR3, the DNA is TGTGCCTGGAGAAAACGGGACACCCCTCAAACTAACTATGGCTACACCTTC.

The rearrangement links TRBV5-1 to TRBJ2-3, with 9 bases aligning to TRBD1. The CDR3 totals 16 residues. The junction had 12 bases not matched to a gene; V was cut back by 7 bases and J by 3 bases. Germline V gene data show CDR1 as SGHRS and CDR2 as YFSETQ. CDR3: CASSGTGKISTDTQYF. DNA of the CDR3: TGCGCCAGCTCTGGGACAGGGAAAATCTCAACAGATACGCAGTATTTT.

V and J are TRBV18 and TRBJ1-5, with 8 bases that match TRBD1. After removal of 6 bases from V and 2 bases from J, the junction contained 9 bases not matched to a gene. The CDR3 has 16 amino acids. Germline-derived CDR1 and CDR2 are KGHSH and LQKENI. For the CDR3, the DNA is TGTGCCAGCTCCCCCAAGGGGGGACAGGGCAATCAGCCCCAGCATTTT. Translation gives CASSPKGGQGNQPQHF.

This chain links TRBV7-8 with TRBJ2-7; 9 bases agree with TRBD1. The trim removed 6 bases at V and 6 bases at J, leaving 9 bases unmatched. Germline V gene sequence: CDR1 SGHVS, CDR2 FQNEAQ. The CDR3 runs to 14 residues. The CDR3 region has the DNA TGTGCCAGCAGTCGGCCAGGGACAGGGACCGAGCAGTACTTC. Its translation is CASSRPGTGTEQYF.

V usage is TRBV28 and J usage is TRBJ1-2, with D possibly being TRBD1 (5 bases). CDR1 is MDHEN, CDR2 SYDVKM, per germline. V was trimmed by 6 bases and J by 6 bases, leaving 17 bases between them. The CDR3 covers 14 residues. The CDR3 region is CASRTSIRVDGYTF. For the CDR3, the DNA is TGTGCCAGCAGAACCTCAATCAGGGTAGATGGCTACACCTTC.

The gene calls are TRBV10-1 and TRBJ2-7, with D perhaps TRBD1 (5 bases). Germline CDR1 reads WNHNN; CDR2 reads SYGVQD (reference sequence). The germline V and J ends were trimmed by 6 bases and 4 bases, with 16 bases remaining between them. The CDR3 totals 14 residues. The DNA of the CDR3 is TGCGCCAGCAGCCCAGACAGAATTTCTTACGAGCAGTACTTC. Its protein is CASSPDRISYEQYF.

The chain couples TRBV4-1 to TRBJ2-5; weak D call: TRBD1 (6 bases). CDR3 length equals 15 residues. The V gene lost 3 bases and the J gene lost 1 base, with 12 bases spanning the gap. Germline CDR1 reads MGHRA; CDR2 reads YSYEKL. CDR3: CASSHGGGSQETQYF. The CDR3 nucleotides read TGCGCCAGCAGCCATGGGGGCGGGTCCCAAGAGACCCAGTACTTC.

The genes are TRBV7-9 and TRBJ1-2; D is unclear. CDR1 and CDR2 from the germline V gene are SEHNR and FQNEAQ (reference sequence). V lost 5 bases and J 7 bases, leaving 14 bases between the germline ends. There are 13 residues in the CDR3. This CDR3 is CASSPAAVGGYTF. The CDR3 bases are TGTGCCAGCAGCCCAGCGGCTGTCGGTGGCTACACCTTC.

The chain combines TRBV5-1 with TRBJ2-1, with TRBD2 identical over 8 bases. The CDR3 has 15 residues. Looked up from germline, CDR1 is SGHRS and CDR2 is YFSETQ. Unmatched junction bases numbered 9, after V lost 1 base and J lost 9 bases. The CDR3 DNA reads TGCGCCAGCAGCTTGTTTGGCCGGGGGGGCGGTGAGCAGTTCTTC. Translation: CASSLFGRGGGEQFF. Full variable domain (missing parts from reference TRBV5-1 and TRBJ2-1): KAGVTQTPRYLIKTRGQQVTLSCSPISGHRSVSWYQQTPGQGLQFLFEYFSETQRNKGNFPGRFSGRQFSNSRSEMNVSTLELGDSALYLCASSLFGRGGGEQFFGPGTRLTVL.

CDR3 protein: CASSIALLAGDGNEQFF. In DNA form, the CDR3 reads TGTGCCAGTAGTATAGCTTTACTAGCGGGGGATGGGAATGAGCAGTTCTTC. The genes are TRBV19 and TRBJ2-1; 11 bases match TRBD2. The V gene's germline CDR1 is LNHDA and CDR2 SQIVND (reference sequence). V lost 1 base, J lost 7 bases, and 9 bases stayed unmatched. The CDR3 covers 17 residues.

This chain links TRBV13 with TRBJ1-1; D unresolved. The CDR3 contains 16 residues. V lost 5 bases and J 3 bases, leaving 19 bases between the germline ends. The V gene's germline CDR1 is PRHDT and CDR2 FYEKMQ (reference sequence). CDR3 sequence reads: CASSQRTSRADTEAFF. The CDR3 DNA is TGTGCCAGCAGCCAACGAACATCGCGGGCGGACACTGAAGCTTTCTTT.

V gene TRBV28 combines with J gene TRBJ1-1; D is possibly TRBD1 (5 bases). The CDR3 length is 14 residues. Between the trimmed V and J ends, which lost 6 bases and 3 bases, there was a span of 14 bases. Germline lookup yields CDR1 MDHEN and CDR2 SYDVKM. The CDR3 coding sequence is TGTGCCAGCAGCCCCGGGGGGAAAGACACTGAAGCTTTCTTT. Its protein product is CASSPGGKDTEAFF.

This CDR3 is CASSIVAGGPTDTQYF. CDR3 bases: TGTGCCAGTAGTATAGTGGCGGGGGGGCCCACAGATACGCAGTATTTT. The V call is TRBV19, the J call TRBJ2-3; 9 positions match TRBD2. Germline V lookup: CDR1 LNHDA, CDR2 SQIVND (reference sequence). There are 16 residues in the CDR3. Trimming at V came to 1 base and at J to 2 bases, leaving 4 bases not matched to a gene.

The chain uses TRBV5-1 and TRBJ2-5; D is perhaps TRBD2 (6 bases). Germline CDR1 SGHRS, CDR2 YFSETQ. The CDR3 is made up of 14 amino acids. V was shortened by 1 base and J by 2 bases, with 9 bases between the two germline ends. The CDR3 region is CASSLRTKQETQYF. CDR3 DNA: TGCGCCAGCAGCTTGCGGACTAAACAAGAGACCCAGTACTTC.

The V and J genes are TRBV7-2 and TRBJ1-1; no definite D call. V lost 3 bases and J 7 bases, leaving 18 bases between the germline ends. CDR3 length: 15 amino acids. CDR1 and CDR2 (germline): SGHTA, FQGNSA. CDR3 nucleotides: TGTGCCAGCAGCTTGGTCCCGCTGGAGAGGAGTGAAGCTTTCTTT. Translation gives CASSLVPLERSEAFF. The variable domain in full, completed from reference TRBV7-2 and TRBJ1-1, reads GAGVSQSPSNKVTEKGKDVELRCDPISGHTALYWYRQSLGQGLEFLIYFQGNSAPDKSGLPSDRFSAERTGGSVSTLTIQRTQQEDSAVYLCASSLVPLERSEAFFGQGTRLTVV.

The chain couples TRBV5-6 to TRBJ1-2; 7 bases agree with TRBD1. V trimming: 0 bases; J trimming: 8 bases; junction bases outside the gene matches: 4. Germline lookup yields CDR1 SGHDT and CDR2 YYEEEE. CDR3 length: 13 amino acids. CDR3 nucleotide sequence: TGTGCCAGCAGCTTGGACAGGGGACGGGGCTACACCTTC. Amino acids: CASSLDRGRGYTF.

This clone was observed a handful of times. The gene calls are TRBV30 and TRBJ2-1; D possibly corresponds to TRBD2 (6 bases). This CDR3 has 8 amino acids. Trimming took 8 bases from V and 10 from J, leaving 6 bases between them. CDR1 and CDR2 (germline): GTSNPN, SVGIG (reference sequence). This CDR3 is CARGEQFF. The CDR3 DNA follows: TGTGCCCGGGGGGAGCAGTTCTTC.